The rows below give T cell receptor beta chains drawn from one sample of a study of T cell responses to AZD1222 COVID-19 vaccine. Sequenced by immunoSEQ multiplex PCR; TCRdb stores in-frame clones only, minus some. Among 90,000 to 150,000 clones listed, around 87% were seen once. Sequences were derived from peripheral blood, sampled 28 days after the second AZD1222 dose. The receptor source for this set is an adult who received the AZD1222 COVID-19 vaccine. Both conserved end residues are part of each CDR3. A D gene is named only where the DNA matches it firmly. The size field is filled for only some rows; it gives once, few, many or a size class.

v_call	j_call	clone_size	d_call	cdr3_nt	cdr3_aa
TRBV6-6	TRBJ2-7	NA	NA	TGTGCCAGCAGTTACGCGGAATACGAGCAGTACTTC	CASSYAEYEQYF
TRBV7-3	TRBJ2-2	NA	NA	TGTGCCAGCAGCCCGCGGGCGGGCCCTAACACCGGGGAGCTGTTTTTT	CASSPRAGPNTGELFF
TRBV9	TRBJ1-5	NA	NA	TGTGCCAGCAGTAGGGATAGCAATCAGCCCCAGCATTTT	CASSRDSNQPQHF
TRBV3-1/TRBV3-2	TRBJ1-2	NA	NA	TGTGCCAGCGGTCACGGTGCTAACTATGGCTACACCTTC	CASGHGANYGYTF
TRBV19	TRBJ2-2	once	NA	TGTGCCAGTAGTCCCTCCCGGCAGACCGCGAACACCGGGGAGCTGTTTTTT	CASSPSRQTANTGELFF
TRBV6-5	TRBJ1-2	NA	NA	TGTGCCAGCAGTTCCCAGGGGAACTATGGCTACACCTTC	CASSSQGNYGYTF
TRBV6-2/TRBV6-3	TRBJ2-5	NA	TRBD1	TGTGCCAGCAGTTCCTTCGGACAGGGGAGGGGAGAGACCCAGTACTTC	CASSSFGQGRGETQYF
TRBV3-1/TRBV3-2	TRBJ1-3	NA	NA	TGTGCCAGCAGCCAAGAAGTGGGTTTTTGGACGTTAGGGGGCACCATATATTTT	CASSQEVGFWTLGGTIYF
TRBV6-2/TRBV6-3	TRBJ1-5	NA	NA	TGTGCCAGCAGTTCCCCGGGGATTAGCAATCAGCCCCAGCATTTT	CASSSPGISNQPQHF
TRBV19	TRBJ1-4	NA	NA	TGTGCCAGTAGTAGGAGGGCGCAGGCCTATGAAAAACTGTTTTTT	CASSRRAQAYEKLFF
TRBV5-6	TRBJ1-4	NA	NA	TGTGCCAGCAGCTCCCCTCACCGGGGGAATGAAAAACTGTTTTTT	CASSSPHRGNEKLFF
TRBV3-1/TRBV3-2	TRBJ1-2	NA	NA	TGTGCCAGCAGCCAAGGTTCAGGGCGGAAGGGCTACACCTTC	CASSQGSGRKGYTF
TRBV9	TRBJ2-7	NA	TRBD2	TGTGCCAGCAGCCCCCGGGGGGGCCACTACGAGCAGTACTTC	CASSPRGGHYEQYF
TRBV15	TRBJ2-7	NA	NA	TGTGCCACCAGCATAAGAGCAGGCGGCCCCTACGAGCAGTACTTC	CATSIRAGGPYEQYF
TRBV7-8	TRBJ2-3	NA	TRBD2	TGTGCCAGCAGCTTACTGGTAGCGGGGGGGTCTAGCACAGATACGCAGTATTTT	CASSLLVAGGSSTDTQYF
TRBV19	TRBJ1-1	NA	NA	TGTGCCAGTAGTATGAGGTTGGGGCAGTTGGTTACTGAAGCTTTCTTT	CASSMRLGQLVTEAFF
TRBV7-2	TRBJ1-2	NA	NA	TGTGCCAGCACTACGGACAGCCAACCTTATGGCTACACCTTC	CASTTDSQPYGYTF
TRBV10-3	TRBJ2-5	NA	TRBD1	TGTGCCATCAGTAAACCGGGACAGGGGATGAAGACCCAGTACTTC	CAISKPGQGMKTQYF
TRBV11-2	TRBJ2-7	NA	NA	TGTGCCAGCAGCTTCTATATTGGGACCGCGAGCTACGAGCAGTACTTC	CASSFYIGTASYEQYF
TRBV5-1	TRBJ2-1	NA	NA	TGCGCCAGCAGCTTGTTACAGCAAGCCTCCTACAATGAGCAGTTCTTC	CASSLLQQASYNEQFF